This T cell receptor beta chain was documented in a study of blood T cells in healthy people across ages. In the study overall: Using template switching, researchers captured about one barcoded beta molecule for each two T cells.

The CDR3 is 15 residues long. CDR1 and CDR2 from the germline V gene are MNHNY and SVGAGI (reference sequence). The ends were cut back, 0 bases at V and 3 bases at J, with 12 bases in the middle. A sample-barcoded 5' primer and a J-beta primer mix were used in a second PCR of roughly 7 to 11 cycles. At least 2.5 million CDR3-containing paired-end reads were obtained per sample. TCRdb called the 5' RACE reads again in MiXCR, with one record for every CDR3 protein. The sample contains more than 1.4 million distinct CDR3 sequences, around 39% of which appear only once. Only a few counts were recorded for this clonotype. Aged roughly 6 to 90, donors were systemically healthy Caucasians from Russia.

Sequencing input: blood. The sequence was obtained from a young woman in good health. J is TRBJ2-7 and V is TRBV6-6; no firm D call. CDR3 coding DNA: TGTGCCAGCAGTTACTCACCGGAGTCGGGCTACGAGCAGTACTTC. Amino acids: CASSYSPESGYEQYF.